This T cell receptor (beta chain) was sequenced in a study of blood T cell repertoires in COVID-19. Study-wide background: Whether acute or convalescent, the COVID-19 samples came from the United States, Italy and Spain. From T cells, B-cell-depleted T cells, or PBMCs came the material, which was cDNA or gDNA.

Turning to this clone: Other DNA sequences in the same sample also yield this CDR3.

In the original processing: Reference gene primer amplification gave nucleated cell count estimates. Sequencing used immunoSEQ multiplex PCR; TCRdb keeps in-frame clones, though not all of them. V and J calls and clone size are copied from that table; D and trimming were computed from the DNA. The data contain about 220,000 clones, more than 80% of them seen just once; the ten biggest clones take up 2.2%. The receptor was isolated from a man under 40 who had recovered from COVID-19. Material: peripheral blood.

The CDR3 reads CASSIGGAPYEQYF. CDR3 nucleotides: TGTGCCAGTAGTATTGGGGGGGCTCCCTACGAGCAGTACTTC. The J gene is TRBJ2-7, the V gene TRBV19, with D possibly TRBD2 on 7 matching bases. The V gene lost 3 bases and the J gene lost 2 bases, with 11 bases spanning the gap. Germline CDR1 and CDR2: LNHDA and SQIVND (reference sequence). CDR3 length: 14 amino acids.